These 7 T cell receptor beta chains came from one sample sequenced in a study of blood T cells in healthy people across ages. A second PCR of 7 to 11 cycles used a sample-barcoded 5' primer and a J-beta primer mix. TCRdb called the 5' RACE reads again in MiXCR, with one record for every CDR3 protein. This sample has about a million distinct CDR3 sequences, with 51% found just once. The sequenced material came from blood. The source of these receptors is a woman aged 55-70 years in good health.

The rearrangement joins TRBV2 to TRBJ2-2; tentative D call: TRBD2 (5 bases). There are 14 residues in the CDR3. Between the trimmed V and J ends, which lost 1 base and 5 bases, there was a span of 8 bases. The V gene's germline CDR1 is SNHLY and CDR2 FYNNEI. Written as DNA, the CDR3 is TGTGCCAGCAGTGAAGGTCGAGGGACCGGGGAGCTGTTTTTT. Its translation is CASSEGRGTGELFF.

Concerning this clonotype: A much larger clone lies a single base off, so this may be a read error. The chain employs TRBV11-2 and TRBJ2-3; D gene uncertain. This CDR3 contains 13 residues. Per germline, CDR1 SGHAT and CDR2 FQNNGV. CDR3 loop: CASSLSLRDMQYF. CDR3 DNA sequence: TGTGCCAGCAGCTTGTCCCTCCGTGATATGCAGTATTTT.

This CDR3 is CASSYLIAGVQKTQYF. The CDR3 region has the DNA TGTGCCAGCAGCTATCTAATAGCGGGAGTGCAGAAGACCCAGTACTTC. This chain uses TRBV6-6 with TRBJ2-5; TRBD2 aligns across 9 bases. Trimming took 6 bases from V and 6 from J; bases not matched to a gene: 14. Looked up from germline, CDR1 is MNHNY and CDR2 is SVGAGI (reference sequence). The CDR3 is made up of 16 amino acids.

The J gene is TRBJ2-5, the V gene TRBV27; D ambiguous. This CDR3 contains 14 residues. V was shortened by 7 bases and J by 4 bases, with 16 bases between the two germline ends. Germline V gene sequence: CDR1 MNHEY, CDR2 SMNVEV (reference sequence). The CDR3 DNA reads TGTGCCAGCAAGTCTGCTCTAGTATCAGAGACCCAGTACTTC. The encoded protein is CASKSALVSETQYF.

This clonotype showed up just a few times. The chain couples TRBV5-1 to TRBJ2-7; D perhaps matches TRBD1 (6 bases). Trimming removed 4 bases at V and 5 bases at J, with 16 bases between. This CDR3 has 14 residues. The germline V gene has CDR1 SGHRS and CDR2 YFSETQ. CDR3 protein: CASSVTGLPHEQYF. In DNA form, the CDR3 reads TGCGCCAGCAGCGTGACAGGTCTTCCCCACGAGCAGTACTTC.

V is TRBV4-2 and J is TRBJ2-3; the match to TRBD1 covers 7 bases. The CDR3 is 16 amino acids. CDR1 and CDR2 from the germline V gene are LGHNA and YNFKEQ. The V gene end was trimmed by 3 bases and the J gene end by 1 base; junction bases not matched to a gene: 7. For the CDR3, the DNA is TGTGCCAGCAGCCACGTCCCAGGGGGTGGCACAGATACGCAGTATTTT. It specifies CASSHVPGGGTDTQYF.

This CDR3 is CASSEVAVTQGTQYF. The DNA for the CDR3 is TGTGCCAGCAGTGAAGTCGCGGTGACGCAGGGGACCCAGTACTTC. The gene calls are TRBV2 and TRBJ2-5; perhaps TRBD1 as D (5 bases). Trimming stripped 1 base from V and 7 bases from J, with 16 bases between. This CDR3 comprises 15 residues. CDR1 and CDR2 (germline): SNHLY, FYNNEI.